This T cell receptor beta chain was sequenced for a study of T cell responses to AZD1222 COVID-19 vaccine. Study-wide results and caveats: Spike-specific TCR breadth and depth grew following two AZD1222 doses. Spike-wide vaccine-associated CD4 TCRs dominated at 160-218 and 743-854. The reported proportion of spike-specific TCRs targeting unmutated variant regions was nearly half. The donor cohort was predominantly white British with a female majority, and clonal diversity may have been underestimated.

With 4 bases clipped from V and 5 bases from J, the junction kept 8 bases outside the gene matches. The CDR3 extends over 15 amino acids. Germline V CDR1 and CDR2: MNHEY, SMNVEV (reference sequence). The assay was immunoSEQ multiplex PCR, and TCRdb's table has in-frame clones only and misses some. The sample yields about 80,000 clones, approximately 83% seen once. Remarks on this clone: The antigen is unknown.

The chain carries TRBV27 and TRBJ2-7; 10 bases are shared with TRBD1. The clonotype was recovered from an adult who received the AZD1222 COVID-19 vaccine. The sequences come from peripheral blood, collected 28 days after the second AZD1222 dose. Written as DNA, the CDR3 is TGTGCCAGCAGTTCGACAGGGGGCGGTAGCCACGAGCAGTACTTC. Translating gives CASSSTGGGSHEQYF.